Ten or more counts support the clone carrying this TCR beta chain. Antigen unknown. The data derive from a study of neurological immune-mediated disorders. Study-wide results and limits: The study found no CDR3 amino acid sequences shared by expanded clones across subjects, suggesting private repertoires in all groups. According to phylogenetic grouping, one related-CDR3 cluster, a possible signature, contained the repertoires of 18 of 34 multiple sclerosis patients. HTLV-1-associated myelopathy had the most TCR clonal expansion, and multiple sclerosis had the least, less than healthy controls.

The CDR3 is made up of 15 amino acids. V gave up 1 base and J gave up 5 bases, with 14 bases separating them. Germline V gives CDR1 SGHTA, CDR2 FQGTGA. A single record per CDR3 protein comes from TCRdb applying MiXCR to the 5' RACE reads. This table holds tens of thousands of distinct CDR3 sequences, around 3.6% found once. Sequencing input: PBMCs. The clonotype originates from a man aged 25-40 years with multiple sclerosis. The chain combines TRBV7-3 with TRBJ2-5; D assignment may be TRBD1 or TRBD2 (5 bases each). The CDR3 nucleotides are TGTGCCAGCAGCTTAAGGACCGAGGGACGGGAGACCCAGTACTTC. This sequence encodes CASSLRTEGRETQYF.